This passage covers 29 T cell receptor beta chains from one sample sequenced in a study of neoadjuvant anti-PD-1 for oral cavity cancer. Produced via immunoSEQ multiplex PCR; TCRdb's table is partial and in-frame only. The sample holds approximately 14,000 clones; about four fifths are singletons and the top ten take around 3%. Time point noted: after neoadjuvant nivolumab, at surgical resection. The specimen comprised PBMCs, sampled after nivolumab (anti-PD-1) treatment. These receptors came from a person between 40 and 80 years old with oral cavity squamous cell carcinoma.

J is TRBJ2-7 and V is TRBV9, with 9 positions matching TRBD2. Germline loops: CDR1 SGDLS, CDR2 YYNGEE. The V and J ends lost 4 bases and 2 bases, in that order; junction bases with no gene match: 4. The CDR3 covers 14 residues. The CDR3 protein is CASSMTSGTYEQYF. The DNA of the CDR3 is TGTGCCAGCAGCATGACTAGCGGAACCTACGAGCAGTACTTC.

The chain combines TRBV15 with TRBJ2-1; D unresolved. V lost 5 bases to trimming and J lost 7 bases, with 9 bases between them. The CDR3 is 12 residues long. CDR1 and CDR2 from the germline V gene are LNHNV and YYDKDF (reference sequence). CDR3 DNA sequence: TGTGCCACCAGCTTCTCCGCGAATGAGCAGTTCTTC. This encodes CATSFSANEQFF.

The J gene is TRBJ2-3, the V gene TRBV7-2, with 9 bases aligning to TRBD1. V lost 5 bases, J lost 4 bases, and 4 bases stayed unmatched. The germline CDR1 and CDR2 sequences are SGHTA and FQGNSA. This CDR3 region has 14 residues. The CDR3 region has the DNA TGTGCCAGCAGCCTCGACAGGGGGGCAGATACGCAGTATTTT. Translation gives CASSLDRGADTQYF.

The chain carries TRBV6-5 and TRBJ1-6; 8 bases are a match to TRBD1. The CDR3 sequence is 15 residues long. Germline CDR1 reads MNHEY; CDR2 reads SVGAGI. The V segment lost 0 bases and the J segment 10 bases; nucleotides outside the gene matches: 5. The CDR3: CASSYSIQGDSPLHF. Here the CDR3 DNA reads TGTGCCAGCAGTTACTCGATACAGGGGGACTCACCCCTCCACTTT.

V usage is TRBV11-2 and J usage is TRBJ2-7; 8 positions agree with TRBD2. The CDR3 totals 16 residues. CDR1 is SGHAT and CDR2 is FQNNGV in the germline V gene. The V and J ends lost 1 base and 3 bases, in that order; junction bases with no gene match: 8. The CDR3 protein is CASSLGGAGGLYEQYF. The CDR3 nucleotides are TGTGCCAGCAGCTTAGGGGGTGCGGGAGGACTCTACGAGCAGTACTTC.

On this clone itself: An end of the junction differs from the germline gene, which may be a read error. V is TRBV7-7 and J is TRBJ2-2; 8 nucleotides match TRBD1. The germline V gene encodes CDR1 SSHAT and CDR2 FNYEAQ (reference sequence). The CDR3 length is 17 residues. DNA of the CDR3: TGTGCTAGCAGCTTAGCCCCTTCAGGGGGCGGCGCCGGGGAGCTGTTTTTT. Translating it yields CASSLAPSGGGAGELFF.

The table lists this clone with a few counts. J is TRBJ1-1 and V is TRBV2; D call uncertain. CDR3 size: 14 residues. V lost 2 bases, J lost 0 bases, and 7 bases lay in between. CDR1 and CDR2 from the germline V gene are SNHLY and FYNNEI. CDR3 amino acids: CASSEWRLNTEAFF. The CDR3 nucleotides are TGTGCCAGCAGTGAATGGCGGCTGAACACTGAAGCTTTCTTT. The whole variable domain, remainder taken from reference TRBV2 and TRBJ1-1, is EPEVTQTPSHQVTQMGQEVILRCVPISNHLYFYWYRQILGQKVEFLVSFYNNEISEKSEIFDDQFSVERPDGSNFTLKIRSTKLEDSAMYFCASSEWRLNTEAFFGQGTRLTVV.

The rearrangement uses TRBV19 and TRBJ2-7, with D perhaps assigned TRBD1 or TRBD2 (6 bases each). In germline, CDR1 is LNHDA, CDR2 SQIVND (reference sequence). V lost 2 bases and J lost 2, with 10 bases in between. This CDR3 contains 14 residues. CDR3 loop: CASSISGEAYEQYF. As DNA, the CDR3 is TGTGCCAGTAGTATATCAGGGGAGGCCTACGAGCAGTACTTC.

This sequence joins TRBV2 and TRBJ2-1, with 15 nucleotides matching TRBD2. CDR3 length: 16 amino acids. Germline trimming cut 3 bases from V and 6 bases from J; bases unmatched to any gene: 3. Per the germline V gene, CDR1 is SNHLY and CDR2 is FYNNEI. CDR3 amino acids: CASSDEGLAGGNEQFF. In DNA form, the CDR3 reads TGTGCCAGCAGTGATGAGGGACTAGCGGGAGGCAATGAGCAGTTCTTC.

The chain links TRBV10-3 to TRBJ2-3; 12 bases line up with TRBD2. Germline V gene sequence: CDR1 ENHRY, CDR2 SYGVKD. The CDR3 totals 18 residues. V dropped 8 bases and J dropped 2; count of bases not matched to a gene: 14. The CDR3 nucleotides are TGTGCCATCCTACCCGACCCCGGACTAGCGGGATTCACAGATACGCAGTATTTT. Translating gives CAILPDPGLAGFTDTQYF.

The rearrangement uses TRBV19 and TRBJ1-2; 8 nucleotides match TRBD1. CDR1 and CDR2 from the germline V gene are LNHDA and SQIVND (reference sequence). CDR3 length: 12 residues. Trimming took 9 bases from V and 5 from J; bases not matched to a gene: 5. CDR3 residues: CASRDRIYGYTF. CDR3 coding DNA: TGTGCCAGCCGGGACAGGATTTATGGCTACACCTTC. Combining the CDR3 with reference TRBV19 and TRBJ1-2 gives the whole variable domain DGGITQSPKYLFRKEGQNVTLSCEQNLNHDAMYWYRQDPGQGLRLIYYSQIVNDFQKGDIAEGYSVSREKKESFPLTVTSAQKNPTAFYLCASRDRIYGYTFGSGTRLTVV.

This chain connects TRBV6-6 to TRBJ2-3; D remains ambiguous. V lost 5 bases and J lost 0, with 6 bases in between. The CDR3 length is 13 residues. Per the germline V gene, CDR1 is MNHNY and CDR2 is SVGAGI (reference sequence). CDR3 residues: CASSDGSTDTQYF. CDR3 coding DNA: TGTGCCAGCAGTGACGGGAGCACAGATACGCAGTATTTT.

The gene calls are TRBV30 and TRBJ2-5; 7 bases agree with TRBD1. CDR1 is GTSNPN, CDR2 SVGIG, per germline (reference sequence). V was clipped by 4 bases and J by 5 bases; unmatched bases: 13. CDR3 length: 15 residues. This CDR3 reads CAWKLRGRSFETQYF. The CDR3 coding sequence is TGTGCCTGGAAGCTGAGGGGGCGTTCTTTTGAGACCCAGTACTTC.

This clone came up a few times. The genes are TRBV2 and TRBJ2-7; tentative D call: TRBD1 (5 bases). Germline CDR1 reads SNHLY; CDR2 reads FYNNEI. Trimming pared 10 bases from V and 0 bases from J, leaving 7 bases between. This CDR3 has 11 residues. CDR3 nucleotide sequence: TGTGCCACCAGGGTCTCCTACGAGCAGTACTTC. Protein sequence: CATRVSYEQYF.

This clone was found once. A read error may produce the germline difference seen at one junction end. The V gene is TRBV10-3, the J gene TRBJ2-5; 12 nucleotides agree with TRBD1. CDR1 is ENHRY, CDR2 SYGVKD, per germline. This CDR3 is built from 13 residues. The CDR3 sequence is CAISEWDRGLSHF. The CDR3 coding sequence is TGTGCCATCAGTGAGTGGGACAGGGGGCTTTCCCACTTC.

For the CDR3, the DNA is TGTGCCAGCAGCAGCAACCAGAACTCTGGGGCCAACGTCCTGACTTTC. Translating it yields CASSSNQNSGANVLTF. V is TRBV5-4 and J is TRBJ2-6; D is unresolved. The CDR3 extends over 16 amino acids. Trimming took 4 bases from V and 0 from J, leaving 11 bases between them. CDR1 is SGHNT and CDR2 is YYREEE in the germline V gene (reference sequence).

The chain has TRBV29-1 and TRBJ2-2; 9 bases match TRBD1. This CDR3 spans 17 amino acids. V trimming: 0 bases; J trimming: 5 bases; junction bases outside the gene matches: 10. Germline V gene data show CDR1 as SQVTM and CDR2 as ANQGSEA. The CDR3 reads CSVEEWTGTGRTGELFF. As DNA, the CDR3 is TGCAGCGTTGAAGAGTGGACCGGGACAGGGCGAACCGGGGAGCTGTTTTTT.

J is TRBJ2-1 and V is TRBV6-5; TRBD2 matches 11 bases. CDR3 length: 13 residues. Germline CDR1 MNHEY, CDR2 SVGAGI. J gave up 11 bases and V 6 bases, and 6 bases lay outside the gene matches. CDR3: CASSGTSGYQQFF. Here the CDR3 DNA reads TGTGCCAGCAGCGGGACTAGCGGCTACCAGCAGTTCTTC.

The CDR3 region is CASSSGQLTEAFF. The CDR3 coding sequence is TGTGCCAGCAGCTCGGGACAGTTGACTGAAGCTTTCTTT. The V gene is TRBV7-6, the J gene TRBJ1-1, with 7 bases matching TRBD1. Germline-derived CDR1 and CDR2 are SGHVS and FNYEAQ. The CDR3 is 13 residues long. The junction had 4 bases not matched to a gene; V was cut back by 4 bases and J by 5 bases.

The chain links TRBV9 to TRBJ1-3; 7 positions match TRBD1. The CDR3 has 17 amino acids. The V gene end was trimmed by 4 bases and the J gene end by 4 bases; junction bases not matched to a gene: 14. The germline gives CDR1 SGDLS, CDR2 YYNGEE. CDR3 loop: CASSLMGDRATGNTIYF. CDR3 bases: TGTGCCAGCAGCCTGATGGGAGACAGGGCGACGGGAAACACCATATATTTT. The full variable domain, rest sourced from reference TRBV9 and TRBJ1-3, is DSGVTQTPKHLITATGQRVTLRCSPRSGDLSVYWYQQSLDQGLQFLIQYYNGEERAKGNILERFSAQQFPDLHSELNLSSLELGDSALYFCASSLMGDRATGNTIYFGEGSWLTVV.

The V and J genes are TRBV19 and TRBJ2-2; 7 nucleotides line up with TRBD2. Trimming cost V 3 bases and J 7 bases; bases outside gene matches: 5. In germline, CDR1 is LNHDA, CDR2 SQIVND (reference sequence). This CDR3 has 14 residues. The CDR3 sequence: CASSIGGGIGELFF. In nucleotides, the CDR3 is TGTGCCAGTAGTATCGGCGGGGGAATCGGGGAGCTGTTTTTT.

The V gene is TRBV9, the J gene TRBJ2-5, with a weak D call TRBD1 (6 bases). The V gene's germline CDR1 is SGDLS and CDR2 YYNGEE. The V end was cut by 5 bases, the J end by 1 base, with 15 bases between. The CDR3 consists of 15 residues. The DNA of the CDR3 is TGTGCCAGCAGTCGGGCAGGGGACACCCAAGAGACCCAGTACTTC. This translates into CASSRAGDTQETQYF.

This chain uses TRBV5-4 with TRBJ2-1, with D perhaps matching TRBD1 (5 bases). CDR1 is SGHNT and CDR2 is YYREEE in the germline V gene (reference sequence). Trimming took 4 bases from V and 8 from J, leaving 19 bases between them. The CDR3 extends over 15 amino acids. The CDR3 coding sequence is TGTGCCAGCAGCCCGAAAGGGGCCCTCGGAGATGAGCAGTTCTTC. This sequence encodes CASSPKGALGDEQFF. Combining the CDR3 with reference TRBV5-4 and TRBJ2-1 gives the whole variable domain ETGVTQSPTHLIKTRGQQVTLRCSSQSGHNTVSWYQQALGQGPQFIFQYYREEENGRGNFPPRFSGLQFPNYSSELNVNALELDDSALYLCASSPKGALGDEQFFGPGTRLTVL.

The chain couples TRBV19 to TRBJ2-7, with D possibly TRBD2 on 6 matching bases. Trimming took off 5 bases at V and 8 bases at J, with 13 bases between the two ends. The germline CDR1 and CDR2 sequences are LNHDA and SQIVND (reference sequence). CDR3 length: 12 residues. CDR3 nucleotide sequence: TGTGCCAGTAGTCGGTCGGAGGGCAAGCAGTACTTC. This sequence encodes CASSRSEGKQYF.

CDR3 coding DNA: TGTGCCAGCAGCAGCGACAGGACCGCCTACGAGCAGTACTTC. Translated: CASSSDRTAYEQYF. This rearrangement joins TRBV5-4 to TRBJ2-7; tentative D call: TRBD1 (6 bases). This CDR3 is built from 14 residues. V was cut by 4 bases and J by 2 bases, with 13 bases left in between. Per the germline V gene, CDR1 is SGHNT and CDR2 is YYREEE (reference sequence).

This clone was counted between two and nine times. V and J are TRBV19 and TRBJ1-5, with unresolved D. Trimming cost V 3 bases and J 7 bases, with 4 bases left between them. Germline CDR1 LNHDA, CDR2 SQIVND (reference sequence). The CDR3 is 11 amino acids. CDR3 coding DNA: TGTGCCAGTAGTATCGGACAGCCCCAGCATTTT. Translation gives CASSIGQPQHF.

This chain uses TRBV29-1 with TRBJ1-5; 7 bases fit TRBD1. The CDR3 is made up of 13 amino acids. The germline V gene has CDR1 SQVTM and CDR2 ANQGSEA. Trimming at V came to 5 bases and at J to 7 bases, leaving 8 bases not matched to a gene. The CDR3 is CSVRGQEGQPQHF. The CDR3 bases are TGCAGCGTTCGCGGACAGGAGGGACAGCCCCAGCATTTT.

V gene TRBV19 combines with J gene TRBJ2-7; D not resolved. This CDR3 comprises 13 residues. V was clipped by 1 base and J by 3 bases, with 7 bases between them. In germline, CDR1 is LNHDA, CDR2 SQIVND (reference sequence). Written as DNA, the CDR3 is TGTGCCAGTAGTATAGGTAAGGACTACGAGCAGTACTTC. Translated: CASSIGKDYEQYF. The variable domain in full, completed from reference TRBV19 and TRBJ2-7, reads DGGITQSPKYLFRKEGQNVTLSCEQNLNHDAMYWYRQDPGQGLRLIYYSQIVNDFQKGDIAEGYSVSREKKESFPLTVTSAQKNPTAFYLCASSIGKDYEQYFGPGTRLTVT.

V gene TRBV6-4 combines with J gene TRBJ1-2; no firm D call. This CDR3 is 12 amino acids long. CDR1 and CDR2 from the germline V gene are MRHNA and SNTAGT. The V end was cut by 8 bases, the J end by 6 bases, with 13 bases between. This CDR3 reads CASSLLVHGYTF. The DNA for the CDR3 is TGTGCCAGCTCCCTCCTCGTCCATGGCTACACCTTC.